What follows are 18 T cell receptor beta chains derived from one specimen sequenced in a study of T cell responses to AZD1222 COVID-19 vaccine. Assay used: immunoSEQ multiplex PCR; TCRdb lists only in-frame clones, some missing. Of about 170,000 clones in the sample, 75% to 90% were seen once. The sample in question was peripheral blood, obtained 28 days after the second dose of the MenACWY control vaccine. The receptor source for this set is an adult who received the MenACWY meningococcal vaccine as a control.

V is TRBV28 and J is TRBJ1-2; TRBD1 matches at 9 bases. Trimming cost V 2 bases and J 8 bases; bases outside gene matches: 3. Germline V CDR1 and CDR2: MDHEN, SYDVKM. CDR3 size: 13 residues. CDR3 bases: TGTGCCAGCAGTTTAAACAGGGGGCGAGGCTACACCTTC. Its translation: CASSLNRGRGYTF.

The chain carries TRBV3-1 (or the pseudogene TRBV3-2) and TRBJ2-7, with 8 bases fitting TRBD2. The CDR3 has 15 residues. The V gene end was trimmed by 1 base and the J gene end by 4 bases; junction bases not matched to a gene: 6. CDR1 and CDR2 from the germline V gene are LGHDT and YNNKEL (reference sequence). The CDR3 protein is CASSQVLAGTYEQYF. The CDR3 DNA reads TGTGCCAGCAGCCAAGTGTTAGCGGGAACGTACGAGCAGTACTTC.

A single count supports this clone. The genes are TRBV5-1 and TRBJ2-5; 7 bases fit TRBD1. This CDR3 spans 14 amino acids. Germline CDR1 is SGHRS and CDR2 is YFSETQ. Unmatched junction bases numbered 4, after V lost 4 bases and J lost 1 base. The CDR3 spells CASSEGQPQETQYF. The CDR3 region has the DNA TGCGCCAGCAGCGAGGGACAGCCCCAAGAGACCCAGTACTTC.

This clone was detected once. As DNA, the CDR3 is TGTGCCAGCAGCCCCTTGCTGGAAGGGGGCTACGAGCAGTACTTC. Translation gives CASSPLLEGGYEQYF. The chain couples TRBV7-2 to TRBJ2-7; tentative D call: TRBD1 (6 bases). Germline assignment: CDR1 SGHTA and CDR2 FQGNSA. The CDR3 totals 15 residues. Trimming took off 5 bases at V and 3 bases at J, with 17 bases between the two ends.

The rearrangement links TRBV29-1 to TRBJ2-3; TRBD1 might be the D (5 bases). The germline V gene encodes CDR1 SQVTM and CDR2 ANQGSEA. The CDR3 extends over 13 amino acids. Deletions cut 6 bases from V and 5 bases from J, with 15 bases between. CDR3 amino acids: CSVDKIDRDTQYF. The DNA for the CDR3 is TGCAGCGTGGACAAAATCGACAGAGATACGCAGTATTTT.

The V gene is TRBV14, the J gene TRBJ2-7; 14 bases fit TRBD2. CDR1 is SGHDN, CDR2 FVKESK, per germline. J gave up 3 bases and V 2 bases, and 18 bases lay outside the gene matches. The CDR3 totals 21 residues. This CDR3 reads CASSQNQAPGLAGVIHYEQYF. In DNA, the CDR3 is TGTGCCAGCAGCCAAAACCAGGCACCGGGACTAGCGGGAGTGATACACTACGAGCAGTACTTC.

The gene calls are TRBV11-2 and TRBJ2-1; tentatively, D is TRBD2 (6 bases). This CDR3 is 13 amino acids long. V shed 3 bases and J shed 5 bases, with 8 bases lying between them. Germline values: CDR1 SGHAT, CDR2 FQNNGV. The CDR3 here is CASSLTGDNEQFF. The CDR3 DNA sequence: TGTGCCAGCAGCTTGACGGGGGACAATGAGCAGTTCTTC. The whole variable domain, filled in from reference TRBV11-2 and TRBJ2-1, reads EAGVAQSPRYKIIEKRQSVAFWCNPISGHATLYWYQQILGQGPKLLIQFQNNGVVDDSQLPKDRFSAERLKGVDSTLKIQPAKLEDSAVYLCASSLTGDNEQFFGPGTRLTVL.

The chain carries TRBV3-1 (or the pseudogene TRBV3-2) and TRBJ1-1; D is unresolved. V gave up 1 base and J gave up 0 bases, with 6 bases separating them. Per the germline V gene, CDR1 is LGHDT and CDR2 is YNNKEL (reference sequence). The CDR3 covers 14 residues. CDR3 coding DNA: TGTGCCAGCAGCCAAGCTTCGATGAACACTGAAGCTTTCTTT. It translates to CASSQASMNTEAFF.

The V and J genes are TRBV10-3 and TRBJ2-1, with D possibly being TRBD1 (7 bases). The germline gives CDR1 ENHRY, CDR2 SYGVKD. The V end was cut by 0 bases, the J end by 0 bases, with 12 bases between. This CDR3 comprises 17 residues. DNA for the CDR3: TGTGCCATCAGTGAGTCGAGGCGGGACAGCTCCTACAATGAGCAGTTCTTC. Residues: CAISESRRDSSYNEQFF.

The rearrangement joins TRBV7-6 to TRBJ2-5; no clear D gene. Trimming took 5 bases from V and 2 from J, leaving 3 bases between them. In germline, CDR1 is SGHVS, CDR2 FNYEAQ. The CDR3 sequence is 11 residues long. CDR3: CASSLQETQYF. CDR3 bases: TGTGCCAGCAGCCTGCAAGAGACCCAGTACTTC.

The rearrangement joins TRBV20-1 to TRBJ2-7; the match to TRBD2 covers 7 bases. Looked up from germline, CDR1 is DFQATT and CDR2 is SNEGSKA (reference sequence). CDR3 size: 14 residues. Trimming at V came to 3 bases and at J to 0 bases, leaving 5 bases not matched to a gene. The CDR3 nucleotides are TGCAGTGCTAGTGGGCGGGGGAGCTCCTACGAGCAGTACTTC. Translating gives CSASGRGSSYEQYF.

The genes are TRBV9 and TRBJ1-6; no clear D. Trimming removed 3 bases from V and 0 bases from J, with 4 bases in between. CDR3 size: 14 residues. Per the germline V gene, CDR1 is SGDLS and CDR2 is YYNGEE. The CDR3 DNA reads TGTGCCAGCAGCGGGGCCTCCTATAATTCACCCCTCCACTTT. Translation gives CASSGASYNSPLHF.

This chain uses TRBV9 with TRBJ2-3, with TRBD1 matching 10 bases. The CDR3 has 15 amino acids. The ends lost 0 bases at V and 3 bases at J; junction bases unmatched: 1. Germline V lookup: CDR1 SGDLS, CDR2 YYNGEE. CDR3 DNA: TGTGCCAGCAGCGTAGTGGGACAGGGGACAGATACGCAGTATTTT. Protein: CASSVVGQGTDTQYF.

With respect to this clone: This sample includes further DNA sequences coding for the same CDR3. The gene calls are TRBV19 and TRBJ1-4, with TRBD1 matching 7 bases. Germline assignment: CDR1 LNHDA and CDR2 SQIVND (reference sequence). This CDR3 comprises 13 residues. V lost 7 bases to trimming and J lost 7 bases; unmatched junction nucleotides: 6. The CDR3 loop reads CASNEQGGEKLFF. In DNA form, the CDR3 reads TGTGCCAGTAACGAGCAGGGGGGTGAAAAACTGTTTTTT.

The genes are TRBV19 and TRBJ2-2; D unresolved. V was pared by 7 bases and J by 0 bases, with 12 bases between. CDR1 and CDR2 (germline): LNHDA, SQIVND (reference sequence). The CDR3 is made up of 15 amino acids. In nucleotides, the CDR3 is TGTGCCAGTACCACACAAATGGCGAACACCGGGGAGCTGTTTTTT. Protein product: CASTTQMANTGELFF.

V gene TRBV28 combines with J gene TRBJ1-2, with 7 bases lining up with TRBD1. V dropped 6 bases and J dropped 0; count of bases not matched to a gene: 7. The CDR3 extends over 15 amino acids. Germline V gene lookup returns CDR1 MDHEN and CDR2 SYDVKM. The CDR3 sequence: CASRTPGQPNYGYTF. As DNA, the CDR3 is TGTGCCAGCAGAACTCCGGGACAGCCTAACTATGGCTACACCTTC.

The chain is built from TRBV2 and TRBJ2-7, with D possibly being TRBD2 (6 bases). Trimming took 7 bases from V and 4 from J, leaving 14 bases between them. CDR1 is SNHLY and CDR2 is FYNNEI in the germline V gene. This CDR3 is built from 13 residues. CDR3 DNA sequence: TGTGCCAGCACTCTCGAGGAGGGGTACGAGCAGTACTTC. This translates into CASTLEEGYEQYF.

The genes are TRBV7-9 and TRBJ2-1; 8 nucleotides align to TRBD2. Germline CDR1 and CDR2: SEHNR and FQNEAQ (reference sequence). The CDR3 consists of 16 residues. Trimming removed 0 bases from V and 2 bases from J; junction bases left unmatched: 3. The CDR3 DNA reads as TGTGCCAGCAGCTTAGCGCTTAGCGGGACCTACAATGAGCAGTTCTTC. Encoded protein: CASSLALSGTYNEQFF.